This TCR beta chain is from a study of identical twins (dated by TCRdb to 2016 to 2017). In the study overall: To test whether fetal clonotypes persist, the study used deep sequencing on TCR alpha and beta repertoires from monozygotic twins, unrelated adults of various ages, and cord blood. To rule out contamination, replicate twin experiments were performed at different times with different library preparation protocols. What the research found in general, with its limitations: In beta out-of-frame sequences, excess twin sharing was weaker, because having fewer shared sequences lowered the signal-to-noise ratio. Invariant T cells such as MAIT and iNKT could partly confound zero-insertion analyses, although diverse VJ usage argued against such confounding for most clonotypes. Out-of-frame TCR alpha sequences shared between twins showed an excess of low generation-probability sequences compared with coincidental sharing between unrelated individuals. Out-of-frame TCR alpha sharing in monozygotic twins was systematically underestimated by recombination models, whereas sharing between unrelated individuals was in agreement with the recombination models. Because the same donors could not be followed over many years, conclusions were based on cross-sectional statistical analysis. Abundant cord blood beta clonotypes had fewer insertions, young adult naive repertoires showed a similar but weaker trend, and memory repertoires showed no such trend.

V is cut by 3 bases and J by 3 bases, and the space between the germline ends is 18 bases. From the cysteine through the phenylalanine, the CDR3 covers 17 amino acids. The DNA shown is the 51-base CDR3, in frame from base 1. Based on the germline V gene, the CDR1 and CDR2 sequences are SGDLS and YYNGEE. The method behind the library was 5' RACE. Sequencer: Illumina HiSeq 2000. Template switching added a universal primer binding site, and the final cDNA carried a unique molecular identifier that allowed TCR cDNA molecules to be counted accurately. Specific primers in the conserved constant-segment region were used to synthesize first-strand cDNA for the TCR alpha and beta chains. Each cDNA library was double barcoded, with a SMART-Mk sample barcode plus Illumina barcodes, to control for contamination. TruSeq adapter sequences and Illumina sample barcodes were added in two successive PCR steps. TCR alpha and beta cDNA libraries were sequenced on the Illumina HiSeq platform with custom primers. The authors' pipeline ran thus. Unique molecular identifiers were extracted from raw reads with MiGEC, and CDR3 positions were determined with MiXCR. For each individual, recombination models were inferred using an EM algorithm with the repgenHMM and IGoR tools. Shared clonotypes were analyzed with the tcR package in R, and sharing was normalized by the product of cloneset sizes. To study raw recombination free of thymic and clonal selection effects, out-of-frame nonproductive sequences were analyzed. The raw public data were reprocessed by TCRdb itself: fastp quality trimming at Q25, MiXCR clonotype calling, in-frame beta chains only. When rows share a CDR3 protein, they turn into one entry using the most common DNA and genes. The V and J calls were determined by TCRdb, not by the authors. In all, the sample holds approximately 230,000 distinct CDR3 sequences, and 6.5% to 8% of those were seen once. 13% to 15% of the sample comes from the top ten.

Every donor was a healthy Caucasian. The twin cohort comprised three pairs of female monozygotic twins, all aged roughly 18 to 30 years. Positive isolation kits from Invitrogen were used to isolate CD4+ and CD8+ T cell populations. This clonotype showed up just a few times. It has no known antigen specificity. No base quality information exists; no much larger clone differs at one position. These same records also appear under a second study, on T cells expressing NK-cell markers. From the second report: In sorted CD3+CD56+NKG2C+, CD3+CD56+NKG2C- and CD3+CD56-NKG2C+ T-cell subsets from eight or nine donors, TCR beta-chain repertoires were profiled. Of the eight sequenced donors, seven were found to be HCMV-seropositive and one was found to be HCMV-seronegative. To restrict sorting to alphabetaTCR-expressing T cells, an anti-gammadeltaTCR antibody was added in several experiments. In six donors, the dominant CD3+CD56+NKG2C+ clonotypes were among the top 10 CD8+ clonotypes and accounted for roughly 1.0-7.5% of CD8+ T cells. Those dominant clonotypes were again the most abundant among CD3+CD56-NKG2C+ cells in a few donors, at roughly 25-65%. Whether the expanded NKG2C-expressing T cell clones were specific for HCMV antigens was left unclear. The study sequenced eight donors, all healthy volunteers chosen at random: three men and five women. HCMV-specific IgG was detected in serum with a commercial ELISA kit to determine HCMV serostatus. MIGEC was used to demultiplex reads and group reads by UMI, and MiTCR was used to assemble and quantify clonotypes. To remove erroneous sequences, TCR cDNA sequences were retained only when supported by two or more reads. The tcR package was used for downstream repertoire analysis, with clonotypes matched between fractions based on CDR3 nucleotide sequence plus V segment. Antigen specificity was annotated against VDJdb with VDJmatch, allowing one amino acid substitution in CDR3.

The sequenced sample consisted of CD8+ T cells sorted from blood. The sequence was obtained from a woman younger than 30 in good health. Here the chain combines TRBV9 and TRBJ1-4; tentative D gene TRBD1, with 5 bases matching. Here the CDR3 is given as CASSAWGDISPNEKLFF. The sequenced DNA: TGTGCCAGCAGCGCGTGGGGGGATATCAGTCCTAATGAAAAACTGTTTTTT.